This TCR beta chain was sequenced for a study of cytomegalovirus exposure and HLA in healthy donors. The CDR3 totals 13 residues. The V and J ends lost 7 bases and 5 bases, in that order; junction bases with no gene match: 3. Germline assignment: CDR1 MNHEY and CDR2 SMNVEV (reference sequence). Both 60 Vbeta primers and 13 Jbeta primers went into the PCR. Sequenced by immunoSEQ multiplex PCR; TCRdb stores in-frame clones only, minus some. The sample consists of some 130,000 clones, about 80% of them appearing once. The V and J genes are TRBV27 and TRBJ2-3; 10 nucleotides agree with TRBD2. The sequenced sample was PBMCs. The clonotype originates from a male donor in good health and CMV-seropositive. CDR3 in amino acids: CASKREGGDTQYF. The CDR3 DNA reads TGTGCCAGCAAGCGGGAGGGAGGAGATACGCAGTATTTT.